This TCR beta chain was documented in a study of CD8 T cells in Susac syndrome. The overall study: Each patient with Susac syndrome, at the time of blood draw, was therapy-naive, on corticosteroids, or on intravenous immunoglobulin alone.

RNA, at about 0.5 to 1 ug, was reverse transcribed with random hexamers. Via MiXCR, TCRdb re-called the immunoSEQ multiplex PCR reads, giving one row per CDR3 protein. The sample lists under 250,000 distinct CDR3 sequences; about 94% were seen once. This CDR3 is 14 amino acids long. Trimming removed 0 bases from V and 3 bases from J, with 8 bases in between. Looked up from germline, CDR1 is SGDLS and CDR2 is YYNGEE. This TCR came from a human donor with Susac syndrome. Sample: CD4+ T cells from PBMCs. This sequence joins TRBV9 and TRBJ2-3; possibly TRBD1 for D (5 bases). CDR3: CASSVVGQTDTQYF. DNA for the CDR3: TGTGCCAGCAGCGTAGTTGGACAAACAGATACGCAGTATTTT.